The 24 T cell receptor beta chains below all came from one sample that was sequenced in a study of CD8+ T cells in alopecia areata. Extraction and reverse transcription of RNA yielded cDNA as the sequencing template. Clones were sequenced by immunoSEQ multiplex PCR, and TCRdb holds only the in-frame ones, with some missing. The sample lists more than 95,000 clones, more than 35% occurring once. Sequencing input: CD4+ T cells sorted from blood. The receptors stem from a human donor with alopecia areata.

The chain is built from TRBV6-6 and TRBJ2-1, with 7 positions matching TRBD2. Losses at the gene ends were 2 bases for V and 0 bases for J; bases not matched to a gene: 4. The CDR3 loop spans 16 amino acids. Per germline, CDR1 MNHNY and CDR2 SVGAGI (reference sequence). Here the CDR3 DNA reads TGTGCCAGCAGTTACACCGGGAGGAGCTCCTACAATGAGCAGTTCTTC. Translated: CASSYTGRSSYNEQFF.

This clone has more than one count but fewer than ten. The V gene is TRBV7-2, the J gene TRBJ2-3; D tentatively reads TRBD1 or TRBD2 (6 bases each). The CDR3 runs 16 residues. V lost 5 bases and J lost 8, with 23 bases in between. Germline values: CDR1 SGHTA, CDR2 FQGNSA. The CDR3 loop reads CASSKRLPPQGGTQYF. The CDR3 nucleotides read TGTGCCAGCAGCAAGAGACTTCCCCCACAGGGAGGTACGCAGTATTTT.

The rearrangement links TRBV4-2 to TRBJ2-5; 11 bases agree with TRBD2. The trim removed 1 base at V and 5 bases at J, leaving 12 bases unmatched. Germline CDR1 is LGHNA and CDR2 is YNFKEQ. This CDR3 is built from 18 residues. In nucleotides, the CDR3 is TGTGCCAGCAGCCAAGCGTCATCTAGCGGGGGGCCAGGGGAGACCCAGTACTTC. This codes for CASSQASSSGGPGETQYF.

This clone was picked up a small number of times. The J gene is TRBJ2-1, the V gene TRBV7-9; 10 nucleotides align to TRBD2. CDR3 length: 16 residues. Germline V gene lookup returns CDR1 SEHNR and CDR2 FQNEAQ (reference sequence). Unmatched junction bases numbered 10, after V lost 3 bases and J lost 8 bases. CDR3 sequence (DNA): TGTGCCAGCAGCTTCGTCCCAGCGGGAGGGCAGGATGAGCAGTTCTTC. As protein: CASSFVPAGGQDEQFF. The full variable domain, its missing parts supplied by reference TRBV7-9 and TRBJ2-1, is DTGVSQNPRHKITKRGQNVTFRCDPISEHNRLYWYRQTLGQGPEFLTYFQNEAQLEKSRLLSDRFSAERPKGSFSTLEIQRTEQGDSAMYLCASSFVPAGGQDEQFFGPGTRLTVL.

In its sample, this clone was seen many times. This chain joins TRBV9 and TRBJ2-1; a possible D gene is TRBD2 (6 bases). The V end lost 4 bases, the J end lost 4 bases, and 15 bases lay between the germline ends. This CDR3 comprises 15 residues. Germline-derived CDR1 and CDR2 are SGDLS and YYNGEE. CDR3 DNA: TGTGCCAGCAGCCCTGACTCGGGAGTTTACAATGAGCAGTTCTTC. It translates to CASSPDSGVYNEQFF.

The chain employs TRBV9 and TRBJ1-1, with 8 bases that match TRBD1. Germline CDR1 reads SGDLS; CDR2 reads YYNGEE. The J segment lost 5 bases and the V segment lost 3 bases, leaving 6 bases of the junction unmatched. The CDR3 has 14 amino acids. The CDR3 DNA sequence: TGTGCCAGCAGCGCAGGGGGCTCGCGAACTGAAGCTTTCTTT. This gives the protein CASSAGGSRTEAFF.

This clone occurred a few times. Relative to the germline gene, one junction end is altered; a read error may explain this. The V call is TRBV7-2, the J call TRBJ2-4; the D gene is possibly TRBD2 (7 bases). Germline CDR1 SGHTA, CDR2 FQGNSA. This CDR3 contains 12 residues. The CDR3 is CASSFGGAGRNF. As DNA, the CDR3 is TGTGCCAGCAGCTTCGGGGGCGCCGGGAGGAACTTC.

V gene TRBV29-1 combines with J gene TRBJ2-2; TRBD2 agrees at 9 bases. Germline V lookup: CDR1 SQVTM, CDR2 ANQGSEA. CDR3 size: 13 residues. V gave up 7 bases and J gave up 4 bases; unmatched junction bases: 4. CDR3 residues: CSDGLASTGELFF. DNA of the CDR3: TGCAGCGACGGACTAGCGAGCACCGGGGAGCTGTTTTTT.

The chain combines TRBV11-2 with TRBJ2-5, with D unresolved. The CDR3 extends over 15 amino acids. The V end lost 1 base, the J end lost 5 bases, and 14 bases lay between the germline ends. The germline V gene encodes CDR1 SGHAT and CDR2 FQNNGV. CDR3 sequence (DNA): TGTGCCAGCAGCTTAGGTGGTAGTAGCATGGAGACCCAGTACTTC. It specifies CASSLGGSSMETQYF. The full variable domain, rest sourced from reference TRBV11-2 and TRBJ2-5, is EAGVAQSPRYKIIEKRQSVAFWCNPISGHATLYWYQQILGQGPKLLIQFQNNGVVDDSQLPKDRFSAERLKGVDSTLKIQPAKLEDSAVYLCASSLGGSSMETQYFGPGTRLLVL.

J is TRBJ2-3 and V is TRBV12-5, with 14 bases identical to TRBD2. The CDR3 contains 16 residues. Germline CDR1 is LGHNT and CDR2 is FRNRAP. V shed 5 bases, J shed 2 bases, and the junction held 3 bases outside the gene matches. CDR3 sequence (DNA): TGTGCTAGTGGTGGGACTAGCGGGGGCTTCACAGATACGCAGTATTTT. Amino acid sequence: CASGGTSGGFTDTQYF. Supplemented by reference TRBV12-5 and TRBJ2-3, the full variable domain reads DARVTQTPRHKVTEMGQEVTMRCQPILGHNTVFWYRQTMMQGLELLAYFRNRAPLDDSGMPKDRFSAEMPDATLATLKIQPSEPRDSAVYFCASGGTSGGFTDTQYFGPGTRLTVL.

This chain uses TRBV2 with TRBJ2-3, with TRBD1 matching 9 bases. The CDR3 sequence is 15 residues long. CDR1 and CDR2 (germline): SNHLY, FYNNEI. The V segment lost 2 bases and the J segment 6 bases; nucleotides outside the gene matches: 6. The CDR3 coding sequence is TGTGCCAGCAGTGAATGGACAGGGGAAACGGATACGCAGTATTTT. Protein sequence: CASSEWTGETDTQYF.

This clone was detected a few times. This chain connects TRBV5-6 to TRBJ1-5; 11 bases are a match to TRBD1. Germline V lookup: CDR1 SGHDT, CDR2 YYEEEE. This CDR3 is built from 15 residues. V lost 4 bases and J lost 6; bases outside the gene matches: 6. The CDR3 bases are TGTGCCAGCAGCCCGGACAGGGGGCTTAGTCAGCCCCAGCATTTT. It specifies CASSPDRGLSQPQHF.

The V call is TRBV4-3, the J call TRBJ1-2, with a possible D match to TRBD1 (5 bases). The CDR3 length is 17 residues. The V gene lost 0 bases and the J gene lost 0 bases, with 14 bases spanning the gap. Germline V lookup: CDR1 LGHNA, CDR2 YSLEER. Here the CDR3 reads CASSQDLRGRANYGYTF. For the CDR3, the DNA is TGCGCCAGCAGCCAAGATCTGAGGGGACGGGCTAACTATGGCTACACCTTC.

V is TRBV19 and J is TRBJ2-1, with 7 bases fitting TRBD2. J lost 4 bases, V lost 4 bases, and 10 bases had no gene match. Germline loops: CDR1 LNHDA, CDR2 SQIVND (reference sequence). The CDR3 length is 16 residues. The CDR3 nucleotides read TGTGCCAGTAGTAGTCCTCGGCGGGGGAGTTACAATGAGCAGTTCTTC. This codes for CASSSPRRGSYNEQFF. Full variable domain (missing parts from reference TRBV19 and TRBJ2-1): DGGITQSPKYLFRKEGQNVTLSCEQNLNHDAMYWYRQDPGQGLRLIYYSQIVNDFQKGDIAEGYSVSREKKESFPLTVTSAQKNPTAFYLCASSSPRRGSYNEQFFGPGTRLTVL.

The chain has TRBV29-1 and TRBJ1-5; no firm D call. This CDR3 is built from 12 residues. The germline V gene encodes CDR1 SQVTM and CDR2 ANQGSEA. V lost 4 bases and J lost 3, with 7 bases in between. CDR3 bases: TGCAGCGTTGGACTGTACAATCAGCCCCAGCATTTT. Residues: CSVGLYNQPQHF.

The CDR3: CASSPAVNNEQFF. The DNA of the CDR3 is TGTGCCAGCTCACCGGCAGTTAACAATGAGCAGTTCTTC. The chain couples TRBV18 to TRBJ2-1; no reliable D call. Trimming cost V 3 bases and J 5 bases, with 8 bases left between them. Germline V lookup: CDR1 KGHSH, CDR2 LQKENI. CDR3 length equals 13 residues.

The sample holds a few counts of this clone. CDR3: CASSRNSGAPEAFF. The CDR3 DNA is TGCGCCAGCAGTCGAAATTCAGGGGCTCCTGAAGCTTTCTTT. The rearrangement uses TRBV5-1 and TRBJ1-1; possible D gene TRBD1, 6 bases. Between the trimmed V and J ends, which lost 5 bases and 6 bases, there was a span of 17 bases. Germline lookup yields CDR1 SGHRS and CDR2 YFSETQ. This CDR3 contains 14 residues.

The rearrangement links TRBV29-1 to TRBJ2-1, with 7 bases lining up with TRBD1. The ends lost 7 bases at V and 12 bases at J; junction bases unmatched: 15. Germline CDR1 is SQVTM and CDR2 is ANQGSEA. The CDR3 is made up of 13 amino acids. This CDR3 reads CSAGVTGDRGQFF. In DNA, the CDR3 is TGCAGCGCCGGGGTTACAGGGGATCGGGGGCAGTTCTTC.

In this sample, this clone turned up once. The chain couples TRBV15 to TRBJ2-5; no definite D call. CDR3 length: 15 residues. The germline V and J ends were trimmed by 0 bases and 5 bases, with 13 bases remaining between them. Germline V gives CDR1 LNHNV, CDR2 YYDKDF (reference sequence). For the CDR3, the DNA is TGTGCCACCAGCAGAGATACGCCCTGGCGGGAGACCCAGTACTTC. Amino acids: CATSRDTPWRETQYF.

This clone appeared a few times. The rearrangement links TRBV7-8 to TRBJ1-1; a possible D gene is TRBD1 (6 bases). CDR1 and CDR2 (germline): SGHVS, FQNEAQ. There are 15 residues in the CDR3. V was cut by 6 bases and J by 4 bases, with 18 bases left in between. The CDR3 here is CASRSWGGEGTEAFF. CDR3 coding DNA: TGTGCCAGCAGATCATGGGGGGGCGAAGGCACTGAAGCTTTCTTT.

This clone has more than one count but fewer than ten. The chain recombines TRBV5-1 with TRBJ2-5; the D gene is possibly TRBD1 (5 bases). This CDR3 contains 14 residues. V lost 0 bases, J lost 4 bases, and 10 bases lay in between. From germline, CDR1 is SGHRS and CDR2 YFSETQ. CDR3 nucleotides: TGCGCCAGCAGCTTGGCCGGAAGGGGAGAGACCCAGTACTTC. Amino acid sequence: CASSLAGRGETQYF.

The V and J genes are TRBV7-2 and TRBJ1-2; D remains unclear. V was cut by 1 base and J by 8 bases, with 14 bases left in between. The CDR3 sequence is 14 residues long. The germline V gene has CDR1 SGHTA and CDR2 FQGNSA. CDR3 coding DNA: TGTGCCAGCAGCTTAGTACTGGGATCAGACGGCTACACCTTC. This gives the protein CASSLVLGSDGYTF.

This clone was seen only a few times. The chain couples TRBV29-1 to TRBJ1-2; 8 nucleotides align to TRBD1. The CDR3 contains 14 residues. CDR1 SQVTM and CDR2 ANQGSEA come from the germline V gene. Unmatched junction bases numbered 8, after V lost 6 bases and J lost 2 bases. CDR3 residues: CSVTLTGVNYGYTF. As DNA, the CDR3 is TGCAGCGTCACCTTGACAGGGGTAAACTATGGCTACACCTTC.

In its sample, this clone was seen many times. The J gene is TRBJ2-2, the V gene TRBV7-3, with D perhaps given as TRBD1 or TRBD2 (6 bases each). The germline V gene encodes CDR1 SGHTA and CDR2 FQGTGA. The germline V and J ends were trimmed by 4 bases and 0 bases, with 12 bases remaining between them. The CDR3 contains 16 residues. The CDR3 here is CASSSSGGPNTGELFF. The CDR3 nucleotides read TGTGCCAGCAGCTCTAGTGGGGGGCCGAACACCGGGGAGCTGTTTTTT.